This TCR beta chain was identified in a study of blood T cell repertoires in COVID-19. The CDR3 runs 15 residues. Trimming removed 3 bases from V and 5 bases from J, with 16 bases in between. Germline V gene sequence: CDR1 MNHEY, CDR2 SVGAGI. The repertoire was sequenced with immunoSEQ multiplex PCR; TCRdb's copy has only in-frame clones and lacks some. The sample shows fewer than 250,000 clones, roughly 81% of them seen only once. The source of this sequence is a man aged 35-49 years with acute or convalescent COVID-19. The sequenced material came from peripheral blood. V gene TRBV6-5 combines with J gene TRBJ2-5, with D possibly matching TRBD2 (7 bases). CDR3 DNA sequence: TGTGCCAGCAGTTATCTGGCGGGGGCGGGGGAGACCCAGTACTTC. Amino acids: CASSYLAGAGETQYF.